This TCR beta chain derives from a study of cytomegalovirus exposure and HLA in healthy donors. Study outcomes and limitations: It was reportedly the case that the classifier diagnosed cytomegalovirus status with high specificity and sensitivity. A later analysis by the authors found several of the most significant clusters apparently linked to common viral pathogens.

The CDR3 consists of 15 residues. Germline-derived CDR1 and CDR2 are PRHDT and FYEKMQ (reference sequence). The V and J ends lost 4 bases and 3 bases, in that order; junction bases with no gene match: 8. Comments on this clone: Its antigen is currently unknown.

The primer mix had 60 Vbeta and 13 Jbeta primers. Under the authors' procedure: In a later analysis, of some 80 million unique beta chains, around 11 million appeared in at least two donors. Clones were sequenced by immunoSEQ multiplex PCR, and TCRdb holds only the in-frame ones, with some missing. The V and J calls and clone size were taken over from that table, and D and trimming were inferred from the DNA. Of 90,000 to 150,000 clones detected, around 81% appear once; the ten largest clones hold less than 2.5%. This chain uses TRBV13 with TRBJ1-2; TRBD1 matches at 7 bases. The material sequenced was PBMCs. This receptor was taken from a woman aged 40 to 55 in good health and CMV-seronegative. In nucleotides, the CDR3 is TGTGCCAGCAGCTCCGGGGGGGACAGTGACTATGGCTACACCTTC. Translation: CASSSGGDSDYGYTF.